This T cell receptor (beta chain) was recovered during a study of long-term antiretroviral therapy in people with HIV. Researchers secured at least one pre-ART and at least two post-ART PBMC samples from each donor. Worth noting for this clone: Its target is unknown.

Overall study results and limits: Relative to transplant donor controls, diversity remained lower despite increasing after ART.

In germline, CDR1 is SNHLY, CDR2 FYNNEI. CDR3 length: 13 amino acids. J was trimmed by 5 bases and V by 9 bases; bases with no gene match: 8. This was the immunoSEQ v3.0 assay at survey level. Assay used: immunoSEQ multiplex PCR; TCRdb lists only in-frame clones, some missing. The table has about 24,000 clones, about four fifths seen once. This clonotype was obtained from a woman between 18 and 29 years old with HIV. The material was unsorted PBMCs, obtained at the start of antiretroviral therapy, before treatment. The V call is TRBV2, the J call TRBJ2-7; 9 bases fit TRBD1. CDR3 sequence reads: CASIERTGDEQYF. The CDR3 DNA follows: TGTGCCAGTATAGAACGGACAGGGGACGAGCAGTACTTC.